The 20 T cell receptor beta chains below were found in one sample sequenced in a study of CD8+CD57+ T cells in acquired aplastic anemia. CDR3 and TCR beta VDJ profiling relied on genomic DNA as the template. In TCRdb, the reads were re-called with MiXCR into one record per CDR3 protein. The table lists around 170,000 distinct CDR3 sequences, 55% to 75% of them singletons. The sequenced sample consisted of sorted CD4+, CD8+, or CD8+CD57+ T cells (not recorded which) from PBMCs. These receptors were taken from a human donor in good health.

Here the CDR3 DNA reads TGTGCCAGCAGTGGCGGTGGGGGGCACACTGAAGCTTTCTTT. Encoded protein: CASSGGGGHTEAFF. The chain combines TRBV2 with TRBJ1-1; a weak D match, TRBD1 (6 bases). V was cut by 4 bases and J by 3 bases, with 12 bases left in between. This CDR3 spans 14 amino acids. Germline CDR1 and CDR2: SNHLY and FYNNEI.

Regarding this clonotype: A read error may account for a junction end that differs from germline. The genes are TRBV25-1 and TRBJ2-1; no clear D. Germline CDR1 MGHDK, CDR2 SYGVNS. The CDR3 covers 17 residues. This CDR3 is CASRPPRRELRVIEQSF. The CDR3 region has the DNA TGTGCCAGCAGGCCCCCCCGGCGTGAGCTCCGGGTGATTGAGCAGTCCTTC. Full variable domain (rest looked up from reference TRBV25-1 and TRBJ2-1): EADIYQTPRYLVIGTGKKITLECSQTMGHDKMYWYQQDPGMELHLIHYSYGVNSTEKGDLSSESTVSRIRTEHFPLTLESARPSHTSQYLCASRPPRRELRVIEQSFGPGTRLTVL.

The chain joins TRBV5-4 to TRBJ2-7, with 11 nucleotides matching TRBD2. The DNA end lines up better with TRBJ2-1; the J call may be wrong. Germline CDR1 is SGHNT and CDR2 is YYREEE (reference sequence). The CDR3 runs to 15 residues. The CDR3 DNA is TGTGCCAGCAGCGCGACTAGCGGGAAAGAAGATGAGCAGTTCTTC. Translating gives CASSATSGKEDEQFF.

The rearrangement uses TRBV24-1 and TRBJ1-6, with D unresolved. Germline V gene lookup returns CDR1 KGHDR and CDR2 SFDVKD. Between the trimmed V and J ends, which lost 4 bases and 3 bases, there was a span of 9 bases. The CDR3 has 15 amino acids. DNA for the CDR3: TGTGCCACCAGTGACGGTGGTAACTATAATTCACCCCTCCACTTT. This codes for CATSDGGNYNSPLHF.

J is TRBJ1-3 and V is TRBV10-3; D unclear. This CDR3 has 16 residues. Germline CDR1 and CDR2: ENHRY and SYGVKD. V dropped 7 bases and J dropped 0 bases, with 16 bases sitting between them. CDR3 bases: TGTGCCATCAAGGCTTATGACGGGCGCTCTGGAAACACCATATATTTT. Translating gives CAIKAYDGRSGNTIYF.

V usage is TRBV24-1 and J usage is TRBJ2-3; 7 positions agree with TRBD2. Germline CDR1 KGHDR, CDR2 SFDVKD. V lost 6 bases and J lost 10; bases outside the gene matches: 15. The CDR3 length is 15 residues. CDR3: CATSKWGGLGSAQYF. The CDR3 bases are TGTGCCACCAGTAAGTGGGGAGGACTAGGGTCCGCGCAGTATTTT.

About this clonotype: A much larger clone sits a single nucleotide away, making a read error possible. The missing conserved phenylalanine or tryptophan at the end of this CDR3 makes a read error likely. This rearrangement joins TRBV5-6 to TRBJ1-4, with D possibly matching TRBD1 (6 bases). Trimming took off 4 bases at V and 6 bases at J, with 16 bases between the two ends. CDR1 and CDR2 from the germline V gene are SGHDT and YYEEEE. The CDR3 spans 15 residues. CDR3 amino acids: CASSLTGSSHEKLFL. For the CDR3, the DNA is TGTGCCAGCAGCCTCACAGGGAGTTCCCATGAAAAACTGTTTCTT.

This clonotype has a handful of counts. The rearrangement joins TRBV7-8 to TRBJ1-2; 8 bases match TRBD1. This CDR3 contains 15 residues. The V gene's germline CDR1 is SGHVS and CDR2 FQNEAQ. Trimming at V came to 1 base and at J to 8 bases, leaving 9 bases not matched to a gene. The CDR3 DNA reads TGTGCCAGCAGCTTAGTAGGGCAGGGGGCGGTGGGCTACACCTTC. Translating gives CASSLVGQGAVGYTF.

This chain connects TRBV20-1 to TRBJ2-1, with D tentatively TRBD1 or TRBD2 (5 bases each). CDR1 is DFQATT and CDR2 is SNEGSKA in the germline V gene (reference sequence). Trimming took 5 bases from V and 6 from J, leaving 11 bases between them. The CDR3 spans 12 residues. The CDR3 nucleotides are TGCAGTGCTGACGGGACCACCAATGAGCAGTTCTTC. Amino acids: CSADGTTNEQFF.

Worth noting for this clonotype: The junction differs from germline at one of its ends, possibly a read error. This CDR3 reads CASSSPPGANYEQYF. The CDR3 DNA reads as TGTGCCAGCAGTTCCCCCCCGGGGGCCAACTACGAGCAGTACTTC. The chain recombines TRBV10-3 with TRBJ2-7, with D possibly called TRBD1 or TRBD2 (6 bases each). This CDR3 comprises 15 residues. In germline, CDR1 is ENHRY, CDR2 SYGVKD.

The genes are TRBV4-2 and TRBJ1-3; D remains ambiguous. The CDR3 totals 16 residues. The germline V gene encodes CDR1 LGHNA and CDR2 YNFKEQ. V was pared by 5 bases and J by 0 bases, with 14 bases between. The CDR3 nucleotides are TGTGCCAGCAGCTTAGGAGGAACCCGCTCTGGAAACACCATATATTTT. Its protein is CASSLGGTRSGNTIYF.

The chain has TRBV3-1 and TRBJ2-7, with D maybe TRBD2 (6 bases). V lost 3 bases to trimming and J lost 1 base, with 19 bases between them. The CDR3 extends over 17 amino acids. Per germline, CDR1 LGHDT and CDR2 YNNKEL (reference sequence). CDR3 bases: TGTGCCAGCAGCCACACGGGACTCGTAGGCTTATCCTACGAGCAGTACTTC. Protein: CASSHTGLVGLSYEQYF.

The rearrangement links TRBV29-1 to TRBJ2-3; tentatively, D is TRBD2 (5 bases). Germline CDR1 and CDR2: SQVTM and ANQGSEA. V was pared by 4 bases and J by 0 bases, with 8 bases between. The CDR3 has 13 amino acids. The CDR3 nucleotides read TGCAGCGTTGTTGGCGGGAGCACAGATACGCAGTATTTT. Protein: CSVVGGSTDTQYF.

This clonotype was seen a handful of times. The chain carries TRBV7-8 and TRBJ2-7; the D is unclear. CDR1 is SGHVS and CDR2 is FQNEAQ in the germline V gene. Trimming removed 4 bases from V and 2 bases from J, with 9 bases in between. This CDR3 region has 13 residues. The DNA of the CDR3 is TGTGCCAGCAGCTCCGGGTTCCCCTACGAGCAGTACTTC. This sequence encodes CASSSGFPYEQYF.

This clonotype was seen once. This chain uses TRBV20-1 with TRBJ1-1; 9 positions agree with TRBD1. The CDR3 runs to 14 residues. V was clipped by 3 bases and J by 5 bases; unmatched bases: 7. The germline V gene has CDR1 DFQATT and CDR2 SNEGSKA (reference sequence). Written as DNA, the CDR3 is TGCAGTGCTAGGGGGTACAGGGGGCGAACTGAAGCTTTCTTT. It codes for CSARGYRGRTEAFF.

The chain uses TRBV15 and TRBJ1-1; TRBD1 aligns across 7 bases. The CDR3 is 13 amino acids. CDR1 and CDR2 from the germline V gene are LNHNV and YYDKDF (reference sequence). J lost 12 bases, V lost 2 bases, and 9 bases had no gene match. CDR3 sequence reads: CATSRSTGAVTFF. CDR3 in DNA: TGTGCCACCAGCAGAAGTACAGGGGCTGTAACTTTCTTT.

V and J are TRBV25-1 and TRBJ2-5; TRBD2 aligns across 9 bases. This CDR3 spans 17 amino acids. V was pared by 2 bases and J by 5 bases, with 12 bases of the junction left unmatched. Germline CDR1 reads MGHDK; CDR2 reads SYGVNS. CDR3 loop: CASSEALAGLQMETQYF. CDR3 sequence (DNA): TGTGCCAGCAGTGAAGCTCTAGCGGGATTACAGATGGAGACCCAGTACTTC.

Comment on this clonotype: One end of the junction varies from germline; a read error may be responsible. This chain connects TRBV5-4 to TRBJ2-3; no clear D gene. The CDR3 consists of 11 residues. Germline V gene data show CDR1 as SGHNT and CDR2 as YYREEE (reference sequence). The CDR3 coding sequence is TGTGCCGGCAGCTTAGCAGATACGCAGTATTTT. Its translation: CAGSLADTQYF. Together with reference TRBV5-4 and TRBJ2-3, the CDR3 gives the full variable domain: ETGVTQSPTHLIKTRGQQVTLRCSSQSGHNTVSWYQQALGQGPQFIFQYYREEENGRGNFPPRFSGLQFPNYSSELNVNALELDDSALYLCAGSLADTQYFGPGTRLTVL.

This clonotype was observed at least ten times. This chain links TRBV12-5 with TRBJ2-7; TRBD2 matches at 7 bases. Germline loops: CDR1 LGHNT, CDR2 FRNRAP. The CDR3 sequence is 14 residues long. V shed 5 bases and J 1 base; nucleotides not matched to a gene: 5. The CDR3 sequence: CASGAGEVSYEQYF. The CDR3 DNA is TGTGCTAGTGGTGCGGGGGAGGTTTCCTACGAGCAGTACTTC.

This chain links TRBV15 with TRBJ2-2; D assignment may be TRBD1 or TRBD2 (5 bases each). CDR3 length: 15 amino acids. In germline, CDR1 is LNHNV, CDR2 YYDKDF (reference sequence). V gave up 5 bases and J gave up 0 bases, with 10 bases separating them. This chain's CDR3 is CATSPRDPNTGELFF. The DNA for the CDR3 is TGTGCCACCAGCCCGAGGGACCCGAACACCGGGGAGCTGTTTTTT. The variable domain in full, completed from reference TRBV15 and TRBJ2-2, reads DAMVIQNPRYQVTQFGKPVTLSCSQTLNHNVMYWYQQKSSQAPKLLFHYYDKDFNNEADTPDNFQSRRPNTSFCFLDIRSPGLGDTAMYLCATSPRDPNTGELFFGEGSRLTVL.